A single sample is the source of the 10 T cell receptor beta chains below, sequenced in a study of preoperative IRX-2 immunotherapy in early breast cancer (dated by TCRdb to the late 2010s). The label giving this sample's treatment or condition can be read as: preoperative locoregional IRX-2 cytokine immunotherapy. The library was prepared using the immunoSEQ multiplex PCR assay. Drawn from immuneACCESS, this table holds only the in-frame rearrangements with V and J called that TCRdb kept. Clones are partly lost; checked studies trace under half to an unresolved V gene and leave the rest unexplained. The sample includes approximately 30,000 clones, with over 90% observed a single time. The top ten clones comprise about 6.8% of the sample. The sample was acquired from a patient treated with IRX-2 immunotherapy. The receptors come from a human donor with breast cancer.

The rearrangement links TRBV6-1 to TRBJ2-3; the D is unclear. The ends were cut back, 2 bases at V and 1 base at J, with 13 bases in the middle. This CDR3 is built from 16 residues. CDR1 is MNHNS, CDR2 SASEGT, per germline. For the CDR3, the DNA is TGTGCCAGCAGTGAAAGGTTAGGGCCCCGCACAGATACGCAGTATTTT. Translating it yields CASSERLGPRTDTQYF.

The chain recombines TRBV5-1 with TRBJ1-4; 8 bases match TRBD1. Unmatched junction bases numbered 4, after V lost 4 bases and J lost 2 bases. Germline CDR1 reads SGHRS; CDR2 reads YFSETQ. The CDR3 has 15 residues. The CDR3 sequence: CASSRNRGTNEKLFF. The CDR3 nucleotides read TGCGCCAGCAGCAGGAACAGGGGGACTAATGAAAAACTGTTTTTT.

The chain is built from TRBV9 and TRBJ2-7; 7 bases line up with TRBD1. Trimming removed 4 bases from V and 3 bases from J; junction bases left unmatched: 10. This CDR3 contains 15 residues. CDR1 and CDR2 from the germline V gene are SGDLS and YYNGEE. This CDR3 reads CASSLQPGQLYEQYF. The CDR3 coding sequence is TGTGCCAGCAGCCTCCAACCGGGACAGCTCTACGAGCAGTACTTC.

CDR3 in DNA: TGTGCCAGCAGCCCCAGGACAGGGCCTTATAGCAATCAGCCCCAGCATTTT. Translation: CASSPRTGPYSNQPQHF. The rearrangement links TRBV2 to TRBJ1-5; TRBD1 agrees at 8 bases. There are 17 residues in the CDR3. V lost 6 bases and J lost 0; bases outside the gene matches: 10. The germline gives CDR1 SNHLY, CDR2 FYNNEI.

The chain recombines TRBV7-9 with TRBJ1-2, with D unresolved. Germline V gives CDR1 SEHNR, CDR2 FQNEAQ (reference sequence). There are 10 residues in the CDR3. V shed 1 base and J shed 6 bases, with 0 bases lying between them. The CDR3 is CASSLDGYTF. The DNA of the CDR3 is TGTGCCAGCAGCTTAGATGGCTACACCTTC.

This sequence joins TRBV5-1 and TRBJ2-3; D is uncertain. The germline gives CDR1 SGHRS, CDR2 YFSETQ. The CDR3 loop spans 12 amino acids. Trimming stripped 0 bases from V and 4 bases from J, with 3 bases between. CDR3 amino acids: CASSLEADTQYF. Here the CDR3 DNA reads TGCGCCAGCAGCTTGGAGGCAGATACGCAGTATTTT.

CDR3 nucleotides: TGCGCCAGCAGTGAGTCGGAGGTAGCGGGACCGTTTGCCAAAAACATTCAGTACTTC. It translates to CASSESEVAGPFAKNIQYF. The chain couples TRBV10-1 to TRBJ2-4, with 8 nucleotides matching TRBD2. This CDR3 region has 19 residues. The V gene end was trimmed by 0 bases and the J gene end by 1 base; junction bases not matched to a gene: 11. Germline CDR1 WNHNN, CDR2 SYGVQD (reference sequence).

CDR3 nucleotide sequence: TGTGCCAGCAGCCCTTCCCTCGGACGTGGCGGGGGCTACACCTTC. It yields the protein CASSPSLGRGGGYTF. V usage is TRBV11-2 and J usage is TRBJ1-2, with D hard to call. Germline CDR1 is SGHAT and CDR2 is FQNNGV. V lost 5 bases, J lost 8 bases, and 21 bases lay in between. CDR3 length: 15 amino acids.

This clone was seen only once. The chain combines TRBV5-8 with TRBJ1-5, with a tentative D call TRBD1 (5 bases). The V end lost 4 bases, the J end lost 4 bases, and 18 bases lay between the germline ends. Germline lookup yields CDR1 SGHTS and CDR2 YDEGEE. The CDR3 has 16 amino acids. CDR3 nucleotides: TGTGCCAGCAGCCGACTACTGGGACCTCTTAATCAGCCCCAGCATTTT. This sequence encodes CASSRLLGPLNQPQHF.

The rearrangement joins TRBV7-9 to TRBJ1-6; D possibly corresponds to TRBD1 (5 bases). The V and J ends lost 4 bases and 9 bases respectively, with 28 bases between them. Per the germline V gene, CDR1 is SEHNR and CDR2 is FQNEAQ (reference sequence). The CDR3 runs 19 residues. This CDR3 reads CASSSTKTPLLPGTSPLHF. CDR3 in DNA: TGTGCCAGCAGCTCGACAAAAACCCCCTTATTACCGGGGACTTCACCCCTCCACTTT.